The 5 T cell receptor delta chains reported below all come from one sample, sequenced in a study of DNA immune sequencing with unique molecular identifiers. A 32-plex genomic DNA assay used primers for all 8 TRDV and 4 TRDJ genes. The library had 12-nucleotide UMIs introduced over about 3 barcoding cycles, then a second adapter PCR. TCRdb reanalysed the multiplex PCR reads via CATT. The profile shows a few thousand delta-chain clones, roughly 12% of them singletons. Sequencing was carried out using gamma-delta T cells enriched from blood buffy coat, or unenriched PBMCs (not recorded which). The source is a human donor in good health.

This clone was detected ten times or more. The chain is built from TRDV1 and TRDJ4; D possibly matches TRDD2 or TRDD3 (8 bases each). Trimming stripped 4 bases from V and 0 bases from J, with 45 bases between. CDR1 and CDR2 from the germline V gene are TSWWSYY and QGS. CDR3 length equals 25 residues. CDR3 sequence reads: CALGARISRASYPNRTGGTARPLIF. CDR3 DNA: TGTGCTCTTGGGGCCCGCATAAGTCGTGCTTCCTACCCTAATCGTACTGGGGGGACTGCCAGACCCCTGATCTTT.

Worth noting for this clone: The protein recorded in TCRdb matches a much larger clone and deviates from this DNA's translation at residue 10, suggesting a read error; the protein here is obtained by translating the DNA. DNA of the CDR3: TGTGCCTGTGACCTACTGGGGACAGACTCCGATAAACTCATCTTT. It codes for CACDLLGTDSDKLIF. V and J are TRDV2 and TRDJ1; 7 nucleotides match TRDD3. Germline V gene data show CDR1 as GEAIGNYY and CDR2 as EKD. This CDR3 is built from 15 residues. V shed 3 bases, J shed 3 bases, and the junction held 9 bases outside the gene matches.

V gene TRDV1 combines with J gene TRDJ1, with TRDD3 identical over 10 bases. The J gene was missing in TCRdb and was found by matching the end of the DNA to germline. The junction had 21 bases not matched to a gene; V was cut back by 1 base and J by 1 base. CDR1 and CDR2 (germline): TSWWSYY, QGS. The CDR3 is 22 amino acids. The CDR3 is CALGEPSPSSTGGSLSTDKLIF. DNA for the CDR3: TGTGCTCTTGGGGAACCATCACCTTCCTCCACTGGGGGATCGCTCTCCACCGATAAACTCATCTTT.

For this clone: TCRdb pairs this DNA with a much larger clone's protein that differs at residue 3, likely a read error; the protein shown was translated from the DNA. The rearrangement joins TRDV2 to TRDJ3, with 11 positions matching TRDD3. V lost 8 bases, J lost 0 bases, and 14 bases stayed unmatched. Germline CDR1 reads GEAIGNYY; CDR2 reads EKD. The CDR3 spans 20 residues. The CDR3 loop reads CAYEPYWGIIGSWDTRQMFF. The CDR3, as DNA: TGTGCCTATGAACCGTACTGGGGGATAATAGGCTCCTGGGACACCCGACAGATGTTTTTC.

This clone was seen a handful of times. One base separates it from a far larger clone, so it is likely a read error. In the same sample, other DNA sequences code for this CDR3. The chain joins TRDV2 to TRDJ1; 7 bases are a match to TRDD3. Trimming at V came to 4 bases and at J to 0 bases, leaving 4 bases not matched to a gene. Germline V gene sequence: CDR1 GEAIGNYY, CDR2 EKD. The CDR3 has 14 amino acids. CDR3 nucleotides: TGTGCCTGTGATCGGCTGGGGGACACCGATAAACTCATCTTT. Translating gives CACDRLGDTDKLIF.